This T cell receptor (beta chain) was documented in a study of glioma-infiltrating T cells. General observations from the study: Above-expected tissue-blood divergence occurred in all gliomas, most in low-grade ones. CDR3 overlap between tissue and blood was very small.

CDR3 length: 16 residues. Germline V gives CDR1 SNHLY, CDR2 FYNNEI. V trimming: 4 bases; J trimming: 6 bases; junction bases outside the gene matches: 11. The iRepertoire nested amplicon-rescue multiplex PCR amplified TCR alpha and beta CDR3s from RNA. Tissue mRNA or PBMC total RNA, 100-400 ng, went into one-step reverse transcription and amplification. TCRdb called the multiplex PCR reads again in MiXCR, with one record for every CDR3 protein. The data contain approximately 100,000 distinct CDR3 sequences, less than 30% of them seen just once; the ten biggest clones take up roughly a third. On this clonotype itself: The antigen remains unidentified. A much bigger clone sits one base away, suggesting this may be a read error.

The sequenced material came from glioma tissue, nonneoplastic brain tissue, or PBMCs (not recorded which). The gene calls are TRBV2 and TRBJ2-3; 9 bases are a match to TRBD2. This TCR came from a human donor with low-grade glioma or glioblastoma, undergoing nonglioma brain surgery, or in good health (not recorded which). As DNA, the CDR3 is TGTGCCAGCAGTGTCCCAGCGGGGGGACACCGGGATACGCAGTATTTT. This translates into CASSVPAGGHRDTQYF.